This T cell receptor beta chain emerged from a study of CXCR3-negative and CXCR3-positive naive CD8 T cells. Study conclusions and caveats: The TRB CDR3s that CXCR3-positive naive cells carried were more hydrophobic than those of CXCR3-negative naive cells.

Comments on this clonotype: Antigen unknown.

The naive CD8+ gate required CD45RO-CCR7+CD27+CD95- phenotype. Through 5' RACE with UMI labels, the TRB cDNA libraries were prepared. TCRdb derives one entry per CDR3 protein from the 5' RACE reads, leaving out DNA. In total, the table holds under 110,000 distinct CDR3 sequences. The CDR3 runs 13 residues. CDR1 and CDR2 from the germline V gene are LNHDA and SQIVND (reference sequence). The gene calls are TRBV19 and TRBJ2-7; the D call from TCRdb, TRBD1, cannot be confirmed without DNA. Specimen: naive CXCR3+ CD8+ T cells from blood. Subset in this sample: CD45RO-CCR7+CD27+CD95- naive CD8+ T cells expressing CXCR3 (TNR3+). This clonotype was sampled from a human donor in good health. Some clones in this sample may be carry-over from other donors' samples. The chain's CDR3 is CATAPGPWDEQYF.